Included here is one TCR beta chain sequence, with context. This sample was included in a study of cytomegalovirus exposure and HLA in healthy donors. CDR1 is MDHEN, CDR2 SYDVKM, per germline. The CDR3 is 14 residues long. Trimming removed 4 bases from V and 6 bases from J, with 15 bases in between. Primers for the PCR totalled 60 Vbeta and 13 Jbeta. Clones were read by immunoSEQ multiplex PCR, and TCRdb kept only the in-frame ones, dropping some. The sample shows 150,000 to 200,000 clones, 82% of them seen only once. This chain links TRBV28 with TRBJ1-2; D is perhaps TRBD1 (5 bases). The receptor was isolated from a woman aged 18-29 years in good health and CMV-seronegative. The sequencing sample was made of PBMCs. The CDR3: CASSSLLGPHGYTF. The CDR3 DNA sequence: TGTGCCAGCAGTTCACTCTTGGGGCCTCATGGCTACACCTTC.